These 5 T cell receptor beta chains originate from one sample sequenced in a study of shared clonotypes between healthy human individuals. Positively selected for CCR7, the CD45RO-negative cells used as naive CD8 cells excluded terminally differentiated effector memory CD45RA+ cells. Using immunoSEQ multiplex PCR, the repertoire was profiled, and TCRdb retains in-frame clones only, with some absent. The sample includes about 2,200,000 clones, around 93% of them seen just once. The material sequenced was naive CD8+ T cells from PBMCs. These receptors were taken from a young man in good health. Some clones in this sample may be carry-over from other donors' samples.

This sequence joins TRBV27 and TRBJ2-7; no clear D gene. V lost 4 bases, J lost 4 bases, and 17 bases lay in between. The CDR3 spans 15 residues. Germline values: CDR1 MNHEY, CDR2 SMNVEV (reference sequence). The CDR3 loop is CASSSQFHPLYEQYF. CDR3 sequence (DNA): TGTGCCAGCAGTTCCCAGTTCCATCCATTATACGAGCAGTACTTC.

The V and J genes are TRBV5-1 and TRBJ2-7; D gene ambiguous. Germline CDR1 is SGHRS and CDR2 is YFSETQ. V gave up 5 bases and J gave up 4 bases, with 13 bases separating them. This CDR3 is built from 13 residues. In nucleotides, the CDR3 is TGCGCCAGCAGTCTCAGCAGCTTTTACGAGCAGTACTTC. It codes for CASSLSSFYEQYF.

V and J are TRBV27 and TRBJ1-5; possible D gene TRBD1, 5 bases. The germline V and J ends were trimmed by 1 base and 5 bases, with 12 bases remaining between them. The V gene's germline CDR1 is MNHEY and CDR2 SMNVEV (reference sequence). CDR3 length equals 15 residues. Here the CDR3 DNA reads TGTGCCAGCAGTTTATTGGGGGTCTGGGATCAGCCCCAGCATTTT. Translating it yields CASSLLGVWDQPQHF.

The V gene is TRBV5-5, the J gene TRBJ1-1; 7 bases align to TRBD1. V gave up 1 base and J gave up 4 bases; unmatched junction bases: 7. Germline CDR1 is SGHKS and CDR2 is YYEKEE (reference sequence). This CDR3 region has 15 residues. In nucleotides, the CDR3 is TGTGCCAGCAGCTTGACAGGGGAAGTAGTCACTGAAGCTTTCTTT. Its protein product is CASSLTGEVVTEAFF. Supplemented by reference TRBV5-5 and TRBJ1-1, the full variable domain reads DAGVTQSPTHLIKTRGQQVTLRCSPISGHKSVSWYQQVLGQGPQFIFQYYEKEERGRGNFPDRFSARQFPNYSSELNVNALLLGDSALYLCASSLTGEVVTEAFFGQGTRLTVV.

J is TRBJ1-5 and V is TRBV5-1; unclear D gene. The V end was cut by 6 bases, the J end by 4 bases, with 11 bases between. The CDR3 runs to 13 residues. Germline loops: CDR1 SGHRS, CDR2 YFSETQ. In DNA, the CDR3 is TGCGCCAGCAATATAAGGTCTAATCAGCCCCAGCATTTT. Translated: CASNIRSNQPQHF.